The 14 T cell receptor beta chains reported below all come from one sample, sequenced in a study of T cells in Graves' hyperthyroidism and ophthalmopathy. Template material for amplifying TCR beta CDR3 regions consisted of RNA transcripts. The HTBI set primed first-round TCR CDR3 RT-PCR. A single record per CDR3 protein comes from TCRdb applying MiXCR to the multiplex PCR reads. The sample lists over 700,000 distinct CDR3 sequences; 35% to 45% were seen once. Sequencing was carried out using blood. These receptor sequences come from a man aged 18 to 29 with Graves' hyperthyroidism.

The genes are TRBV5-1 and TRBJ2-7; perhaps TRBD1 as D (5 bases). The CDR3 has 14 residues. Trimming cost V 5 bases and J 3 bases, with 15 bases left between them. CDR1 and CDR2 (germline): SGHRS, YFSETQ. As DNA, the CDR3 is TGCGCCAGCAGGCAGGTGGCCCAGGGCTACGAGCAGTACTTC. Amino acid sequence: CASRQVAQGYEQYF. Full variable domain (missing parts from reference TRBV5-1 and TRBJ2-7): KAGVTQTPRYLIKTRGQQVTLSCSPISGHRSVSWYQQTPGQGLQFLFEYFSETQRNKGNFPGRFSGRQFSNSRSEMNVSTLELGDSALYLCASRQVAQGYEQYFGPGTRLTVT.

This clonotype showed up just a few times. The CDR3 region has the DNA TGTGCCAGCAGTCCCCCCGGGACAGGGACCTACGAGCAGTACTTC. Translation gives CASSPPGTGTYEQYF. V and J are TRBV6-5 and TRBJ2-7, with TRBD1 identical over 9 bases. The V segment lost 5 bases and the J segment 2 bases; nucleotides outside the gene matches: 7. The CDR3 is made up of 15 amino acids. The germline V gene encodes CDR1 MNHEY and CDR2 SVGAGI.

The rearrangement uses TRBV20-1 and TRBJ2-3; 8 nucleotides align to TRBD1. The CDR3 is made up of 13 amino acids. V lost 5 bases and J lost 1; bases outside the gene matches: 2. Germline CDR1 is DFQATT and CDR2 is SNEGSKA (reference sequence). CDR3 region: CSAEDRGTDTQYF. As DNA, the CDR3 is TGCAGTGCTGAGGACAGGGGCACAGATACGCAGTATTTT.

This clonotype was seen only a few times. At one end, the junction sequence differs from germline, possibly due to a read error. The chain's CDR3 is CASSLDQDPMNTEAFF. DNA of the CDR3: TGTGCCAGCAGCTTGGACCAAGACCCAATGAACACTGAAGCTTTCTTT. The chain has TRBV5-1 and TRBJ1-1; D not certain. This CDR3 is 16 amino acids long. Germline loops: CDR1 SGHRS, CDR2 YFSETQ.

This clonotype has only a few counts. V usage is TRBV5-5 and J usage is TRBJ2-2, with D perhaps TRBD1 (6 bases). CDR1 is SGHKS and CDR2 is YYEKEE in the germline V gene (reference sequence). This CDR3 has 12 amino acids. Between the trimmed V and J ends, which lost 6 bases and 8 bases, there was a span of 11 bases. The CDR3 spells CASTQGQGELFF. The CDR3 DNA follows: TGTGCCAGCACGCAGGGGCAGGGGGAGCTGTTTTTT.

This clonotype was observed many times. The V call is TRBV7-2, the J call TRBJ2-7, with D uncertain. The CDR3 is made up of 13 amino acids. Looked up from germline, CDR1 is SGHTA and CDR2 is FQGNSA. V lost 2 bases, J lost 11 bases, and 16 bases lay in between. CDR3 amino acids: CASSLWGTVKEYF. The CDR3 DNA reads TGTGCCAGCAGCTTATGGGGAACGGTCAAGGAGTACTTC.

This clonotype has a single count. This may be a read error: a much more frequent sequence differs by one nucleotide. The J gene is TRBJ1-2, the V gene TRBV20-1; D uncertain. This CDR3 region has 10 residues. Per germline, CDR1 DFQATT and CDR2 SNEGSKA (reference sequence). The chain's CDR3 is CGASGDGYTF. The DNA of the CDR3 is TGCGGTGCTAGTGGGGATGGCTACACCTTC.

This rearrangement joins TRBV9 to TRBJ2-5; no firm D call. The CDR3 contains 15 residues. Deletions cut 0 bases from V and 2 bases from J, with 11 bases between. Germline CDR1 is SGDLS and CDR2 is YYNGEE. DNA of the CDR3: TGTGCCAGCAGCGTAGGAGAGTTCAGGCAAGAGACCCAGTACTTC. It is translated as CASSVGEFRQETQYF.

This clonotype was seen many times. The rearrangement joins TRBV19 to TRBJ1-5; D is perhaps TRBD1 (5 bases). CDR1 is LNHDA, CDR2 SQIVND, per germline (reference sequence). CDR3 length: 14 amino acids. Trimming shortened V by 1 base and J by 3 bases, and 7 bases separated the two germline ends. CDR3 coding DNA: TGTGCCAGTAGTATAGCAGGACACAATCAGCCCCAGCATTTT. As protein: CASSIAGHNQPQHF.

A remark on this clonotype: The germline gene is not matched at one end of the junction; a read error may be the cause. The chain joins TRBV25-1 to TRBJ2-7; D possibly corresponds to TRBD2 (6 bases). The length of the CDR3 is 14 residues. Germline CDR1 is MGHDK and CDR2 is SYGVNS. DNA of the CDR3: TGTACCAGCAGAGATCGGGGGTTACTGAACGAGCAGTACTTC. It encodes CTSRDRGLLNEQYF.

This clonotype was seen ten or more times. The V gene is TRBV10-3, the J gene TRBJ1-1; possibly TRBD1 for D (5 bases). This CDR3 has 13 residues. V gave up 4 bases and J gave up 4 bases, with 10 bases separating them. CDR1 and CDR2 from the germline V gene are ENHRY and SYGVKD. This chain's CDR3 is CAISVSGSTEAFF. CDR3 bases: TGTGCCATCAGTGTTTCAGGGAGCACTGAAGCTTTCTTT.

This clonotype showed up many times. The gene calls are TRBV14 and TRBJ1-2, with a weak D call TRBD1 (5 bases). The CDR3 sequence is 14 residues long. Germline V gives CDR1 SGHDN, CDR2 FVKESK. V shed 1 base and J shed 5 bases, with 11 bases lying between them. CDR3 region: CASSQVVAGYGYTF. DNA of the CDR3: TGTGCCAGCAGCCAAGTCGTAGCAGGGTATGGCTACACCTTC.

Written as DNA, the CDR3 is TGCAGTGGGGTAACTAACTCCTACGAGCAGTACTTC. This encodes CSGVTNSYEQYF. The chain joins TRBV20-1 to TRBJ2-7, with D unresolved. Trimming stripped 7 bases from V and 0 bases from J, with 10 bases between. Germline assignment: CDR1 DFQATT and CDR2 SNEGSKA (reference sequence). This CDR3 comprises 12 residues.

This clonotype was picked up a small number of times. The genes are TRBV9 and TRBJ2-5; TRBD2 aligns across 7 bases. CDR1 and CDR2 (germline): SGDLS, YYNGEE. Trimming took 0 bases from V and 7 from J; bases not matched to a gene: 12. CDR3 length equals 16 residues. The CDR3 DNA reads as TGTGCCAGCAGCGTAGCTTCAGGACTAGTGACGGGGACCCAGTACTTC. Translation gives CASSVASGLVTGTQYF.